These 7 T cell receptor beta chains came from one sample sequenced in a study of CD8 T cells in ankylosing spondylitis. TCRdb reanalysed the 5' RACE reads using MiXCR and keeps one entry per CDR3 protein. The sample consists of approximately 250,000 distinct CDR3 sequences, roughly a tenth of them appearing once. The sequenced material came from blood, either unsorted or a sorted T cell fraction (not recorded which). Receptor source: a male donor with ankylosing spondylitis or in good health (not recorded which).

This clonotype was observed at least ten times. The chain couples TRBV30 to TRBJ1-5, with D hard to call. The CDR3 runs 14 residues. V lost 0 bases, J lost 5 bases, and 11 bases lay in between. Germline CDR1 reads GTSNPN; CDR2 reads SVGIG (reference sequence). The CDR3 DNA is TGTGCCTGGAGTGTAGGTGGCAGTTATCAGCCCCAGCATTTT. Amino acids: CAWSVGGSYQPQHF.

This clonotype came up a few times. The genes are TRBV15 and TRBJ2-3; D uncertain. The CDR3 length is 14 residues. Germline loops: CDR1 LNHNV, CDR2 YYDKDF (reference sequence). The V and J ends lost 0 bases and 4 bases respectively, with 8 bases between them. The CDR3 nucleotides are TGTGCCACCAGCAGAGACGGTCGGGCAGATACGCAGTATTTT. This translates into CATSRDGRADTQYF.

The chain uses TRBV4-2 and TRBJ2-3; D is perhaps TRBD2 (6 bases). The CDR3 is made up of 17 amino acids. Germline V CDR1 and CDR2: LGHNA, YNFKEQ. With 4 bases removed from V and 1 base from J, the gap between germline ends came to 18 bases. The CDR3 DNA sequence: TGTGCCAGCAGCCTGGGACTTCCTCCCGCTGGCACAGATACGCAGTATTTT. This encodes CASSLGLPPAGTDTQYF.

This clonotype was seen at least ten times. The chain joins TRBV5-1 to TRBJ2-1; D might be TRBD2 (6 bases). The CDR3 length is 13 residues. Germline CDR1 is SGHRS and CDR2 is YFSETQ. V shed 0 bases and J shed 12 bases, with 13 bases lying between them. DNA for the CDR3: TGCGCCAGCAGCTTGGATACGGGACTTGGGCAGTTCTTC. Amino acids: CASSLDTGLGQFF.

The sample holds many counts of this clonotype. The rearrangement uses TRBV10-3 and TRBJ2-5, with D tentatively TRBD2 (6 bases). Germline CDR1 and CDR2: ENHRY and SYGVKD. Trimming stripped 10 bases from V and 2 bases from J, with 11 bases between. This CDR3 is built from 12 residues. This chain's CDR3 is CATRDSQETQYF. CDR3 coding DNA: TGTGCCACCAGGGACTCGCAAGAGACCCAGTACTTC.

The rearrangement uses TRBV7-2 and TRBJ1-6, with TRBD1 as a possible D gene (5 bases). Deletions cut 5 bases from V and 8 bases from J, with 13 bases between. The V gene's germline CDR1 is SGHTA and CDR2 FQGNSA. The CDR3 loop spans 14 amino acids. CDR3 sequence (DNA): TGTGCCAGCAGCCCCGACCGGGGCCATTCACCCCTCCACTTT. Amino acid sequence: CASSPDRGHSPLHF.

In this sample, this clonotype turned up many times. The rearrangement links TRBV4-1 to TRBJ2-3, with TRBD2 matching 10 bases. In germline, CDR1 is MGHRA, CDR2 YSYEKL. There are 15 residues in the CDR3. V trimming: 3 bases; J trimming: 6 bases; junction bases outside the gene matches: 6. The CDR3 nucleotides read TGCGCCAGCAGCCAGCAAGCGGGGGGGGTGGATACGCAGTATTTT. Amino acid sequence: CASSQQAGGVDTQYF.